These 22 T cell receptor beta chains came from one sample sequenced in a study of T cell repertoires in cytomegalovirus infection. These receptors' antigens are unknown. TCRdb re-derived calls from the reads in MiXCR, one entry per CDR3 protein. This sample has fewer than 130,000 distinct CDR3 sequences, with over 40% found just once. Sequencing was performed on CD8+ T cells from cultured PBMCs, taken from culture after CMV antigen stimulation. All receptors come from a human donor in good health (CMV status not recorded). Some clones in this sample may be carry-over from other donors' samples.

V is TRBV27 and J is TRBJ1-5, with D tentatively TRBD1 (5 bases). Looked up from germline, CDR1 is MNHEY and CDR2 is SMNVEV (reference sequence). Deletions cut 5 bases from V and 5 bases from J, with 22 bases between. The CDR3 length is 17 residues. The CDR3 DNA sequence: TGTGCCAGCAGTCCCAGGACCTCGGGGGGAGCAGATCAGCCCCAGCATTTT. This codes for CASSPRTSGGADQPQHF.

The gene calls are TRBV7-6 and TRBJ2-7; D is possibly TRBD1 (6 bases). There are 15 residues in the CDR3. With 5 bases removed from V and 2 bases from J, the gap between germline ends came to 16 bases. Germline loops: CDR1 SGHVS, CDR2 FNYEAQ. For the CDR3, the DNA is TGTGCCAGCAGCCCACCAACAGGGCTACCCTACGAGCAGTACTTC. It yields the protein CASSPPTGLPYEQYF.

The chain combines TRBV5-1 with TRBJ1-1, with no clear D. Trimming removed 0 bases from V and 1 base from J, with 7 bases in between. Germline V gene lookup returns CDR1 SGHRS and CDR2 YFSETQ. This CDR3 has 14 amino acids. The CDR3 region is CASSLELQNTEAFF. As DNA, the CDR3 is TGCGCCAGCAGCTTGGAACTCCAGAACACTGAAGCTTTCTTT.

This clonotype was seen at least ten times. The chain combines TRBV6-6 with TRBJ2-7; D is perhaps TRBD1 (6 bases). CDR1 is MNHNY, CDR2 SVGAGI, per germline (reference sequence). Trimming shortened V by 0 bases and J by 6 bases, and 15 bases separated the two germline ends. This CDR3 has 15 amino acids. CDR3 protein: CASSYSTGPLSEQYF. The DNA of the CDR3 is TGTGCCAGCAGTTACTCGACAGGCCCCCTCTCCGAGCAGTACTTC.

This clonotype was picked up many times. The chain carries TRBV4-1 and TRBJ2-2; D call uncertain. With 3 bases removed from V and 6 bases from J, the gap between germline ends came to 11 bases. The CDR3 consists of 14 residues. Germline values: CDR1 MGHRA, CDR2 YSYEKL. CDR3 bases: TGCGCCAGCAGCCAGGTGGACCCACCCGGGGAGCTGTTTTTT. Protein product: CASSQVDPPGELFF.

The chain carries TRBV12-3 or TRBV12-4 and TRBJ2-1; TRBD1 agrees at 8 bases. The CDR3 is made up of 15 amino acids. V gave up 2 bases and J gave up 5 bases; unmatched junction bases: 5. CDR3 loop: CASSLQGALDNEQFF. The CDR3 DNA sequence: TGTGCCAGCAGTTTACAGGGGGCGCTCGACAATGAGCAGTTCTTC.

The CDR3 sequence: CASRADSSSYEQYF. CDR3 nucleotides: TGTGCCAGCAGGGCAGACAGTAGCTCCTACGAGCAGTACTTC. The V gene is TRBV2, the J gene TRBJ2-7, with a weak D call TRBD1 (5 bases). Trimming removed 6 bases from V and 0 bases from J, with 12 bases in between. The CDR3 has 14 amino acids. Germline V gene data show CDR1 as SNHLY and CDR2 as FYNNEI.

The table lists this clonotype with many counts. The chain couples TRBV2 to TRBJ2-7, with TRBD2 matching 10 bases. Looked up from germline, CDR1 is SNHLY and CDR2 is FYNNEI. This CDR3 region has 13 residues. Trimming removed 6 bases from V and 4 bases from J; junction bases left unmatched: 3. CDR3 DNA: TGTGCCAGCAGCCTAGCGGGGGAGTACGAGCAGTACTTC. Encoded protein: CASSLAGEYEQYF. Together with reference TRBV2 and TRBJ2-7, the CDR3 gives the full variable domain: EPEVTQTPSHQVTQMGQEVILRCVPISNHLYFYWYRQILGQKVEFLVSFYNNEISEKSEIFDDQFSVERPDGSNFTLKIRSTKLEDSAMYFCASSLAGEYEQYFGPGTRLTVT.

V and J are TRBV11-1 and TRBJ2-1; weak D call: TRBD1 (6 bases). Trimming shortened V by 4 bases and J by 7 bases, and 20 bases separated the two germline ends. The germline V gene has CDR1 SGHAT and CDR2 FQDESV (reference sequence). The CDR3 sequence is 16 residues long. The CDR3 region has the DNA TGTGCCAGCAGCTCAGAGGGACACCCCCAAGGGAATGAGCAGTTCTTC. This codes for CASSSEGHPQGNEQFF.

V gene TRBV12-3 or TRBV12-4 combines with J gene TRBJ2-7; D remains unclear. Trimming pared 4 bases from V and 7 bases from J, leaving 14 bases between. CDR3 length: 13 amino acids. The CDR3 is CASSSGGPTEQYF. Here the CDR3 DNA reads TGTGCCAGCAGTTCGGGCGGACCTACAGAGCAGTACTTC.

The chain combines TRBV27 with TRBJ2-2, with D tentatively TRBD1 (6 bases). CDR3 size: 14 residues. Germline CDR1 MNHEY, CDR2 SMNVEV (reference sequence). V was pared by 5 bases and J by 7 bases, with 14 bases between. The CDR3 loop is CASSLQGPGGELFF. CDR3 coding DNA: TGTGCCAGCAGTCTACAGGGCCCGGGCGGGGAGCTGTTTTTT.

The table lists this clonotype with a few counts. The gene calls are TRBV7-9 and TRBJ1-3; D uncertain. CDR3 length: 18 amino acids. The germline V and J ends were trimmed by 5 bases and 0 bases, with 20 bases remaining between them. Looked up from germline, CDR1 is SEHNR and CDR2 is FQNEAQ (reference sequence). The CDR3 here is CASSGPGSLQFSGNTIYF. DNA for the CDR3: TGTGCCAGCAGCGGCCCGGGAAGTCTCCAATTCTCTGGAAACACCATATATTTT. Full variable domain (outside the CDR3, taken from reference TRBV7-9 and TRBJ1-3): DTGVSQNPRHKITKRGQNVTFRCDPISEHNRLYWYRQTLGQGPEFLTYFQNEAQLEKSRLLSDRFSAERPKGSFSTLEIQRTEQGDSAMYLCASSGPGSLQFSGNTIYFGEGSWLTVV.

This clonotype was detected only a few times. CDR3 in amino acids: CASSALDGGTEAFF. In DNA form, the CDR3 reads TGTGCCAGCAGCGCACTGGACGGGGGAACTGAAGCTTTCTTT. The chain combines TRBV7-9 with TRBJ1-1; tentative D call: TRBD1 (5 bases). Trimming removed 5 bases from V and 5 bases from J, with 15 bases in between. Germline CDR1 SEHNR, CDR2 FQNEAQ (reference sequence). The CDR3 runs 14 residues. The whole variable domain, remainder taken from reference TRBV7-9 and TRBJ1-1, is DTGVSQNPRHKITKRGQNVTFRCDPISEHNRLYWYRQTLGQGPEFLTYFQNEAQLEKSRLLSDRFSAERPKGSFSTLEIQRTEQGDSAMYLCASSALDGGTEAFFGQGTRLTVV.

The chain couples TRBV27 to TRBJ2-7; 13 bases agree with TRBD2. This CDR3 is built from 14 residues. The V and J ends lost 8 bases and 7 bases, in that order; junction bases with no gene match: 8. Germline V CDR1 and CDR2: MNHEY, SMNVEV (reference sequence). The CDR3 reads CASSPGLAGNEQYF. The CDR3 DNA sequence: TGTGCCAGCTCGCCGGGACTAGCGGGGAATGAGCAGTACTTC.

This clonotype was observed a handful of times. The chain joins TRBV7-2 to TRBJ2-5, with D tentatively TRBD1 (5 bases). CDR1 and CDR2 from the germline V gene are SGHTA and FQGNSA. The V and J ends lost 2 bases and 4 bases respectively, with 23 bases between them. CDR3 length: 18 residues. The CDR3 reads CASSLYPNPTDFTETQYF. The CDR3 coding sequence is TGTGCCAGCAGCTTATATCCCAACCCGACAGATTTTACAGAGACCCAGTACTTC.

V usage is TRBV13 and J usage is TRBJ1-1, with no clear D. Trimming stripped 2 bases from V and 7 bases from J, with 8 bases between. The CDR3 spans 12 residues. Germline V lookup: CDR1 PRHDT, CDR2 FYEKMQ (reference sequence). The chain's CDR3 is CASSLNGFEAFF. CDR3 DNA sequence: TGTGCCAGCAGCTTAAATGGGTTTGAAGCTTTCTTT.

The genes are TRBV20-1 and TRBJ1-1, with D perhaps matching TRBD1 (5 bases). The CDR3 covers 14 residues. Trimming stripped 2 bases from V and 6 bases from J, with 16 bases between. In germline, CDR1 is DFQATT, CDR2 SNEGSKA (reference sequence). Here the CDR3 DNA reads TGCAGTGCTAGAAAGGGGAATGTAGACGCTGAAGCTTTCTTT. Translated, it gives CSARKGNVDAEAFF.

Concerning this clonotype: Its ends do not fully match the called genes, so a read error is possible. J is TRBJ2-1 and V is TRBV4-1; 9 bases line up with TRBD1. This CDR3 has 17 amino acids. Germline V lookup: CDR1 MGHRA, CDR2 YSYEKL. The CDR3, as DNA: TGTGCCAGCAGCCAAGATCCCGGGGACAGGGCCTACAATGAGCAGTTCTTC. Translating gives CASSQDPGDRAYNEQFF.

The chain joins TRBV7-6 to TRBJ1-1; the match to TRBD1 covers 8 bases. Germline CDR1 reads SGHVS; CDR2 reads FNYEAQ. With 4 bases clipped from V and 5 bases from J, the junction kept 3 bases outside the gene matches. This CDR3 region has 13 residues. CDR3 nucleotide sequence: TGTGCCAGCAGCTGGGGACAGGATACTGAAGCTTTCTTT. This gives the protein CASSWGQDTEAFF. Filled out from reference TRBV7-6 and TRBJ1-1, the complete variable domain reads GAGVSQSPRYKVTKRGQDVALRCDPISGHVSLYWYRQALGQGPEFLTYFNYEAQQDKSGLPNDRFSAERPEGSISTLTIQRTEQRDSAMYRCASSWGQDTEAFFGQGTRLTVV.

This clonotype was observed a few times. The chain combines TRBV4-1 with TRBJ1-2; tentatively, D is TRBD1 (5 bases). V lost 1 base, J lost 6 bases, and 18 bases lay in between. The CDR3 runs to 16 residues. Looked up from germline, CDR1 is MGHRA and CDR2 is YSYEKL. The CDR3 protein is CASSQVDSRAGNGYTF. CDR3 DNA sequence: TGCGCCAGCAGCCAAGTCGACAGCCGGGCTGGGAATGGCTACACCTTC.

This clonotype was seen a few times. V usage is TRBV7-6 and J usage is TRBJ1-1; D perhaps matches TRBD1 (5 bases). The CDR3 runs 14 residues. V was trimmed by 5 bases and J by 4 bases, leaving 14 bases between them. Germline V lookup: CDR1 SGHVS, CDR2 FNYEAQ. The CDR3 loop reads CASSVGGLGTEAFF. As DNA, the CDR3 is TGTGCCAGCAGCGTTGGGGGTCTGGGCACTGAAGCTTTCTTT.

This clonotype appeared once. The CDR3: CASSPRYGSYEQYF. In DNA form, the CDR3 reads TGTGCCAGCAGCCCGAGGTACGGATCCTACGAGCAGTACTTC. The chain employs TRBV7-9 and TRBJ2-7, with no clear D. This CDR3 is 14 amino acids long. V was shortened by 5 bases and J by 1 base, with 12 bases between the two germline ends. Germline-derived CDR1 and CDR2 are SEHNR and FQNEAQ (reference sequence).